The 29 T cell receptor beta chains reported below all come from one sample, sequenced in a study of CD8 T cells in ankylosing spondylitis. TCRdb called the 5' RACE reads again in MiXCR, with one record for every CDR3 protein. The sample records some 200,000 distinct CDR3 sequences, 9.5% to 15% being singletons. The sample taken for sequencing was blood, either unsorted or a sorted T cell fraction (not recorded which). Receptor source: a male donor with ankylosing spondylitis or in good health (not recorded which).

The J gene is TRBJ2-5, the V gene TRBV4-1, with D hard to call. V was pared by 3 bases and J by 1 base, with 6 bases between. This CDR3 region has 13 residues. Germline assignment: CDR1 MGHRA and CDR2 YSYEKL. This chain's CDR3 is CASSHPTQETQYF. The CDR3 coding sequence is TGCGCCAGCAGCCATCCTACCCAAGAGACCCAGTACTTC.

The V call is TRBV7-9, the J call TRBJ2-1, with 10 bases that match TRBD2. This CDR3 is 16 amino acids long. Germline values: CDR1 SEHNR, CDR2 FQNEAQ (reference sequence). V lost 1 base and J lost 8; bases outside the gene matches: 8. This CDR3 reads CASSLGLAGAGDEQFF. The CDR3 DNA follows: TGTGCCAGCAGCTTAGGTCTAGCGGGAGCGGGCGATGAGCAGTTCTTC.

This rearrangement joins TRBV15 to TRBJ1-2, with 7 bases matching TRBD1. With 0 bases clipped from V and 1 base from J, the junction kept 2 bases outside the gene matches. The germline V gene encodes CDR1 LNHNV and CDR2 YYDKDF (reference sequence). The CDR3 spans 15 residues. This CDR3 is CATSRDGDSNYGYTF. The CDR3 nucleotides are TGTGCCACCAGCAGAGATGGGGACAGTAACTATGGCTACACCTTC.

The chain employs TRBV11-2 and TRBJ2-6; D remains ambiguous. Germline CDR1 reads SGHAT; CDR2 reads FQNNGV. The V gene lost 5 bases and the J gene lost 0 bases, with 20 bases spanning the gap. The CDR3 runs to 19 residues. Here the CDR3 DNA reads TGTGCCAGCAGCCTCCTCTCACCGCTAACCTACTCTGGGGCCAACGTCCTGACTTTC. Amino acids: CASSLLSPLTYSGANVLTF.

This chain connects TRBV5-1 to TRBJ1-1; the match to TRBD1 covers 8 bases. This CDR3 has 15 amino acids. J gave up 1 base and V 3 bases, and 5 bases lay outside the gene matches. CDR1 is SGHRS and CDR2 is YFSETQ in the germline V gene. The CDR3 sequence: CASSSDRVPNTEAFF. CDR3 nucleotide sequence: TGCGCCAGCAGCTCGGACAGGGTCCCGAACACTGAAGCTTTCTTT.

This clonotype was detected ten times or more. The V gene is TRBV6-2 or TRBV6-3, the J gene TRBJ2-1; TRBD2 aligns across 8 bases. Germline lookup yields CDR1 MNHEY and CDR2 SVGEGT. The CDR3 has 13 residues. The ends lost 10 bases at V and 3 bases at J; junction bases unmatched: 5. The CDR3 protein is CATSAGDYNEQFF. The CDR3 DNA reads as TGTGCCACCTCAGCGGGAGACTACAATGAGCAGTTCTTC.

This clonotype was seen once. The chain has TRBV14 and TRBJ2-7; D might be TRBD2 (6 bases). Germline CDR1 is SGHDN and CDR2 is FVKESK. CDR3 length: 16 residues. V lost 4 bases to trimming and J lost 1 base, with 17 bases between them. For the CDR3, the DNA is TGTGCCAGCAGCCCCGTGCGGGGCAAGGGGTCCTACGAGCAGTACTTC. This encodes CASSPVRGKGSYEQYF.

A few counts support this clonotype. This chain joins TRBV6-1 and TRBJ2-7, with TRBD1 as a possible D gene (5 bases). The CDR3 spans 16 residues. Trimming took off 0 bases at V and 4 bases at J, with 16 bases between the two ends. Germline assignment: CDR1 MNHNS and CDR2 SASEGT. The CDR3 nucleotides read TGTGCCAGCAGTGAAGCTGCCGACAGTTTCTATTACGAGCAGTACTTC. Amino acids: CASSEAADSFYYEQYF.

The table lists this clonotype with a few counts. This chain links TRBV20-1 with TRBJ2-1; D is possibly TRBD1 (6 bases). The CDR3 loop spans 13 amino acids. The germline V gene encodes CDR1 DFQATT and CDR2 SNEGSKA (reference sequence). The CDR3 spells CRVPGDNYNEQFF. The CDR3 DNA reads TGCAGGGTGCCAGGGGACAACTACAATGAGCAGTTCTTC.

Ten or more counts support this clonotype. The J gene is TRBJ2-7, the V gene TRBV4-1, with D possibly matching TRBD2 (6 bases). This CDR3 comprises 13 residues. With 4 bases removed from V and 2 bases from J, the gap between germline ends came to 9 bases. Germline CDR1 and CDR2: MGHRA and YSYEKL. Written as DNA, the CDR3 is TGCGCCAGCAGCCGGGGGGAGACCTACGAGCAGTACTTC. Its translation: CASSRGETYEQYF.

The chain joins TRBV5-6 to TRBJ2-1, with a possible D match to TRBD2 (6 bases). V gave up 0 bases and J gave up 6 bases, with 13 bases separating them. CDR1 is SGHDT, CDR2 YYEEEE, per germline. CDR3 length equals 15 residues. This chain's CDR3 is CASSLGAGLGNEQFF. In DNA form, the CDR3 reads TGTGCCAGCAGCTTGGGAGCGGGTCTGGGCAATGAGCAGTTCTTC.

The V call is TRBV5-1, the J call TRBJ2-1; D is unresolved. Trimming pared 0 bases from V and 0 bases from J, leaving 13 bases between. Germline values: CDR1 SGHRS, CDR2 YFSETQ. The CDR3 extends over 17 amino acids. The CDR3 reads CASSLGLISSSYNEQFF. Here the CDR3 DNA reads TGCGCCAGCAGCTTGGGACTTATATCGAGCTCCTACAATGAGCAGTTCTTC. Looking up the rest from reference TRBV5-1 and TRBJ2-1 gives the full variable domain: KAGVTQTPRYLIKTRGQQVTLSCSPISGHRSVSWYQQTPGQGLQFLFEYFSETQRNKGNFPGRFSGRQFSNSRSEMNVSTLELGDSALYLCASSLGLISSSYNEQFFGPGTRLTVL.

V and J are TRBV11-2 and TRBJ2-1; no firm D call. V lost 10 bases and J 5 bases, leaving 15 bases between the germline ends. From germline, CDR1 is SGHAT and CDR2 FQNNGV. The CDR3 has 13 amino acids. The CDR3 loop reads CATQSFANNEQFF. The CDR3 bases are TGTGCCACCCAGTCGTTTGCAAACAATGAGCAGTTCTTC.

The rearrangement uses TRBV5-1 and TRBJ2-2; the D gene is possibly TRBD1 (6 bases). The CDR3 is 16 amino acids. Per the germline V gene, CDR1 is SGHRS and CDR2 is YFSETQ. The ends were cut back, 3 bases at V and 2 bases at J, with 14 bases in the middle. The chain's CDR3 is CASSSLTGANTGELFF. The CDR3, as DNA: TGCGCCAGCAGCTCGCTGACAGGAGCCAACACCGGGGAGCTGTTTTTT.

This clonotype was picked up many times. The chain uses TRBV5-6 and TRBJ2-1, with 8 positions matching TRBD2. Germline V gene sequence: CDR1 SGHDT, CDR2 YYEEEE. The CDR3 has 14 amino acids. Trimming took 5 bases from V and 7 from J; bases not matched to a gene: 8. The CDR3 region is CASSLRSGTNEQFF. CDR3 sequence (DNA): TGTGCCAGCAGTCTACGTAGCGGGACAAATGAGCAGTTCTTC.

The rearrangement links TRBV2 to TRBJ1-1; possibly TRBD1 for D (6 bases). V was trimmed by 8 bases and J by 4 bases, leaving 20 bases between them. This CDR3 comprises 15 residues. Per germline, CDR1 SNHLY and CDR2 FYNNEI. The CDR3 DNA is TGTGCCAGCCCCCCCCTGGGGGCGGATGGCACTGAAGCTTTCTTT. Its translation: CASPPLGADGTEAFF.

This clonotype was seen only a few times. The CDR3 region has the DNA TGTGCCAGCAGCTTAGCTGCAGGGGGCCGTTCTGAAGCTTTCTTT. Amino acid sequence: CASSLAAGGRSEAFF. This chain links TRBV7-9 with TRBJ1-1, with 8 bases matching TRBD1. V was clipped by 0 bases and J by 6 bases; unmatched bases: 6. The CDR3 is 15 amino acids. The V gene's germline CDR1 is SEHNR and CDR2 FQNEAQ (reference sequence).

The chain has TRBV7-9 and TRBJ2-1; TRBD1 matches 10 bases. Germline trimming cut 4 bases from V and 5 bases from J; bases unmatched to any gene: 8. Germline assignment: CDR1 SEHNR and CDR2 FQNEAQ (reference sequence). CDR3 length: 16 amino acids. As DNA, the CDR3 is TGTGCCAGCAGCTCGCGACAGGGGGCGCGGGACAATGAGCAGTTCTTC. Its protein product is CASSSRQGARDNEQFF.

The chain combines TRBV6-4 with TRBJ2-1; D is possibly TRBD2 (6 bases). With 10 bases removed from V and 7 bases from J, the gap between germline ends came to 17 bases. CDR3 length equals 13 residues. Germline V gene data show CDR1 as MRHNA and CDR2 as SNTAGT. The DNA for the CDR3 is TGTGCCACCTCCAGGGACTTTGCAAATGAGCAGTTCTTC. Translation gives CATSRDFANEQFF.

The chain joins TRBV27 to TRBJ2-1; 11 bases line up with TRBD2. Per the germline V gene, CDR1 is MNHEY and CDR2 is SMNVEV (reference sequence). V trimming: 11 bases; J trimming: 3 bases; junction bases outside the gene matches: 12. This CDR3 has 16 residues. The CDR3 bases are TGTGCCGGCACTCAAGGGACTAGCGGAAGCTACAATGAGCAGTTCTTC. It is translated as CAGTQGTSGSYNEQFF.

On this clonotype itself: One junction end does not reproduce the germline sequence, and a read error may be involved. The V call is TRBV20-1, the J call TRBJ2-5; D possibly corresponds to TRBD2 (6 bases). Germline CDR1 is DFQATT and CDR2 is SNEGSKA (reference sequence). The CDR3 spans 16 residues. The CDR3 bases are TGCTGTGCTAGAGGCGGATGGGACTTTTCTCAAGAGACCCAGTACTTC. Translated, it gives CCARGGWDFSQETQYF.

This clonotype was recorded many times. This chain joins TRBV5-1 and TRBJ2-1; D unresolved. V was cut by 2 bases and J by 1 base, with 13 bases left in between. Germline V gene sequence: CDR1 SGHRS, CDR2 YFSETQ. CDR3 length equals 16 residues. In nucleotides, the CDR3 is TGCGCCAGCAGCTTCGTTTCAGGTAAATCCTACAATGAGCAGTTCTTC. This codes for CASSFVSGKSYNEQFF.

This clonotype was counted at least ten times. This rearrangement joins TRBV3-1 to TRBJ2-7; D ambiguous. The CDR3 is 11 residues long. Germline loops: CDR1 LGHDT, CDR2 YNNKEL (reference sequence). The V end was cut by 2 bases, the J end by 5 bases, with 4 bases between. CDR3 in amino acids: CASSQQHEQYF. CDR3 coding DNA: TGTGCCAGCAGCCAACAGCACGAGCAGTACTTC.

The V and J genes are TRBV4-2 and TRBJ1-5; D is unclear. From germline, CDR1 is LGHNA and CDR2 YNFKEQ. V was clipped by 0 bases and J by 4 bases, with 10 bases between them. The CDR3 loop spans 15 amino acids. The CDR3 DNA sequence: TGTGCCAGCAGCCAAGAGCTGACGGGGAATCAGCCCCAGCATTTT. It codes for CASSQELTGNQPQHF.

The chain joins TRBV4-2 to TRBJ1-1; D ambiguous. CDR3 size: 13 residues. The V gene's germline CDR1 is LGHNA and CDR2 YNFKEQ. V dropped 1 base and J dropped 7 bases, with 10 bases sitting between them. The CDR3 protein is CASSQGSGLEAFF. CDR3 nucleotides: TGTGCCAGCAGCCAAGGGTCGGGTCTTGAAGCTTTCTTT.

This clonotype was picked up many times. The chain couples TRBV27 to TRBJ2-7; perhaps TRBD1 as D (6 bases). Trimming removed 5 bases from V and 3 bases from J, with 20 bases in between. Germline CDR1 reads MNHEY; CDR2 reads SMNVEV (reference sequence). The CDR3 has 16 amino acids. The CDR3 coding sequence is TGTGCCAGCAGTCGTTACGGGACACAAAGAATCTACGAGCAGTACTTC. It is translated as CASSRYGTQRIYEQYF.

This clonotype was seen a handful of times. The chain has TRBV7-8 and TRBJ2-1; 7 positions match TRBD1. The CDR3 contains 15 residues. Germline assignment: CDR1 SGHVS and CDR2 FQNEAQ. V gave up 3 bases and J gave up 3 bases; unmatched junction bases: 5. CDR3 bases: TGTGCCAGCAGCTTGCTACAGGGGAACTACAATGAGCAGTTCTTC. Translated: CASSLLQGNYNEQFF. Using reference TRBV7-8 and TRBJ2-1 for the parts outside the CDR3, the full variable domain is GAGVSQSPRYKVAKRGQDVALRCDPISGHVSLFWYQQALGQGPEFLTYFQNEAQLDKSGLPSDRFFAERPEGSVSTLKIQRTQQEDSAVYLCASSLLQGNYNEQFFGPGTRLTVL.

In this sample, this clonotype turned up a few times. CDR3 DNA: TGTGCCAGCAGCGGTTCCCAGGGGGCTCGGACTGAAGCTTTCTTT. Protein product: CASSGSQGARTEAFF. The J gene is TRBJ1-1, the V gene TRBV9; 8 bases are shared with TRBD1. Losses at the gene ends were 3 bases for V and 5 bases for J; bases not matched to a gene: 9. CDR1 is SGDLS and CDR2 is YYNGEE in the germline V gene. This CDR3 has 15 amino acids.

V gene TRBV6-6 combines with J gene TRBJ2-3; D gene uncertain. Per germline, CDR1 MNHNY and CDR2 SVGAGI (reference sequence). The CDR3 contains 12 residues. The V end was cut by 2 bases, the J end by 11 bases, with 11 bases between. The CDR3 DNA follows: TGTGCCAGCAGTTACGAGGCCCTAGGGCAGTATTTT. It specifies CASSYEALGQYF.